The 16 T cell receptor beta chains below were found in one sample sequenced in a study of T cells in Graves' hyperthyroidism and ophthalmopathy. RNA transcripts served as the template for amplifying TCR beta CDR3 regions. An initial round of RT-PCR targeting the TCR CDR3 relied on the HTBI primer set. In TCRdb, the multiplex PCR reads were re-called with MiXCR into one record per CDR3 protein. The data show over 350,000 distinct CDR3 sequences, less than 20% seen once. The source material was blood. These receptors were taken from a young man with Graves' ophthalmopathy.

At least ten counts were recorded for this clonotype. The CDR3 DNA sequence: TGCGCCAGCAGCCATCACTCCGGGACAGGTGGGAATGAGCAGTTCTTC. Its protein is CASSHHSGTGGNEQFF. The chain couples TRBV4-1 to TRBJ2-1; 8 bases match TRBD1. Germline assignment: CDR1 MGHRA and CDR2 YSYEKL. V was clipped by 3 bases and J by 7 bases; unmatched bases: 11. The CDR3 loop spans 16 amino acids.

This clonotype was observed at least ten times. The chain recombines TRBV28 with TRBJ2-1, with D maybe TRBD1 (5 bases). V was clipped by 3 bases and J by 2 bases, with 8 bases between them. The germline CDR1 and CDR2 sequences are MDHEN and SYDVKM. This CDR3 is built from 14 residues. DNA for the CDR3: TGTGCCAGCAGTTTCCAGGGCACCTACAATGAGCAGTTCTTC. Translation gives CASSFQGTYNEQFF.

V usage is TRBV12-3 or TRBV12-4 and J usage is TRBJ2-5; D may be TRBD2 (5 bases). The CDR3 has 12 residues. The ends were cut back, 3 bases at V and 5 bases at J, with 7 bases in the middle. CDR3 in amino acids: CASSFTGETQYF. The CDR3 nucleotides are TGTGCCAGCAGTTTTACGGGGGAGACCCAGTACTTC.

The rearrangement uses TRBV3-1 and TRBJ2-1, with TRBD2 matching over 10 bases. CDR3 length equals 18 residues. CDR1 and CDR2 from the germline V gene are LGHDT and YNNKEL (reference sequence). The junction had 17 bases not matched to a gene; V was cut back by 5 bases and J by 7 bases. The CDR3 DNA reads as TGTGCCAGCAGCGCTCGACTAGCGGGCTACCAAACAGTTAATGAGCAGTTCTTC. Protein sequence: CASSARLAGYQTVNEQFF.

This clonotype was recorded a few times. The chain couples TRBV27 to TRBJ2-7; 7 nucleotides line up with TRBD1. The trim removed 8 bases at V and 4 bases at J, leaving 8 bases unmatched. CDR1 and CDR2 (germline): MNHEY, SMNVEV (reference sequence). The CDR3 runs 13 residues. This chain's CDR3 is CASPSGQNYEQYF. The CDR3 DNA is TGTGCCAGCCCCTCGGGACAGAATTACGAGCAGTACTTC.

The V call is TRBV20-1, the J call TRBJ1-2; D is ambiguous. Trimming left V 4 bases short and J 1 base short, with 13 bases between. In germline, CDR1 is DFQATT, CDR2 SNEGSKA (reference sequence). The CDR3 runs 14 residues. The CDR3 DNA reads as TGCAGTGCTACCCCGCGGGTGTTTAACTATGGCTACACCTTC. Translation gives CSATPRVFNYGYTF.

The gene calls are TRBV7-9 and TRBJ1-4; D gene ambiguous. Germline-derived CDR1 and CDR2 are SEHNR and FQNEAQ (reference sequence). V was shortened by 5 bases and J by 5 bases, with 15 bases between the two germline ends. CDR3 length: 15 amino acids. The CDR3 reads CASSDYSRGNEKLFF. The CDR3 nucleotides are TGTGCCAGCAGCGACTACAGCCGAGGAAATGAAAAACTGTTTTTT.

This clonotype was counted between two and nine times. J is TRBJ1-6 and V is TRBV20-1; D call uncertain. Per the germline V gene, CDR1 is DFQATT and CDR2 is SNEGSKA (reference sequence). The CDR3 has 13 amino acids. V lost 3 bases to trimming and J lost 7 bases, with 10 bases between them. This CDR3 is CSARGLGNSPLHF. The CDR3 DNA reads TGCAGTGCTAGGGGTCTGGGGAATTCACCCCTCCACTTT.

This clonotype came up many times. The rearrangement uses TRBV13 and TRBJ2-5; 7 bases align to TRBD1. Unmatched junction bases numbered 10, after V lost 7 bases and J lost 5 bases. The CDR3 covers 14 residues. CDR1 and CDR2 (germline): PRHDT, FYEKMQ (reference sequence). CDR3 sequence: CASTATGSVETQYF. DNA of the CDR3: TGTGCCAGCACGGCGACAGGGTCGGTCGAGACCCAGTACTTC.

This chain uses TRBV7-3 with TRBJ2-3; TRBD2 matches 10 bases. Trimming cost V 8 bases and J 4 bases; bases outside gene matches: 9. The CDR3 covers 15 residues. Per germline, CDR1 SGHTA and CDR2 FQGTGA. Here the CDR3 DNA reads TGTGCCAGCGGGGCTAGCGGGGGTTCGGCAGATACGCAGTATTTT. As protein: CASGASGGSADTQYF.

This chain uses TRBV2 with TRBJ2-2, with a possible D match to TRBD2 (7 bases). The CDR3 is 13 residues long. From germline, CDR1 is SNHLY and CDR2 FYNNEI. Trimming stripped 8 bases from V and 4 bases from J, with 11 bases between. The CDR3 nucleotides are TGTGCCAGCGTGGGGGGGCGCACCGGGGAGCTGTTTTTT. Translation gives CASVGGRTGELFF.

Worth noting for this clonotype: No DNA is shown, since the ends of the CDR3 on it are uncertain; the CDR3 is the one TCRdb lists. This chain links TRBV7-2 with TRBJ1-5; the DNA was not used to check the table's D call, TRBD1. Germline V gene lookup returns CDR1 SGHTA and CDR2 FQGNSA. From its first to its last residue, the CDR3 has 21 amino acids. CDR3 residues: CASSFYICSARVGQNNQPQHF.

This clonotype was counted a single time. The rearrangement uses TRBV7-2 and TRBJ2-2; D may correspond to TRBD1 or TRBD2 (6 bases each). Trimming took off 1 base at V and 3 bases at J, with 15 bases between the two ends. CDR1 and CDR2 from the germline V gene are SGHTA and FQGNSA. The CDR3 runs 17 residues. The CDR3 DNA is TGTGCCAGCAGCTTAGTATCACAGGGACTGGACACCGGGGAGCTGTTTTTT. Translating it yields CASSLVSQGLDTGELFF.

This clonotype was picked up a small number of times. V and J are TRBV7-8 and TRBJ1-5; 8 nucleotides align to TRBD1. V shed 5 bases, J shed 4 bases, and the junction held 7 bases outside the gene matches. There are 15 residues in the CDR3. Per germline, CDR1 SGHVS and CDR2 FQNEAQ. Written as DNA, the CDR3 is TGTGCCAGCAGCCATCGGACAGGGCCGAATCAGCCCCAGCATTTT. It codes for CASSHRTGPNQPQHF.

This clonotype was seen just once. The rearrangement joins TRBV29-1 to TRBJ1-1, with TRBD1 as a possible D gene (5 bases). Per germline, CDR1 SQVTM and CDR2 ANQGSEA. This CDR3 region has 10 residues. V was cut by 4 bases and J by 9 bases, with 9 bases left in between. CDR3 sequence reads: CSVGTIKAFF. CDR3 DNA sequence: TGCAGCGTTGGGACAATCAAAGCTTTCTTT.

This clonotype occurred a few times. V is TRBV6-1 and J is TRBJ1-2, with D perhaps matching TRBD1 (6 bases). Germline V lookup: CDR1 MNHNS, CDR2 SASEGT. V lost 2 bases, J lost 6 bases, and 13 bases lay in between. The CDR3 has 14 amino acids. The CDR3 protein is CASSEYRTEDGYTF. The CDR3 DNA reads as TGTGCCAGCAGTGAATATCGGACAGAGGATGGCTACACCTTC.